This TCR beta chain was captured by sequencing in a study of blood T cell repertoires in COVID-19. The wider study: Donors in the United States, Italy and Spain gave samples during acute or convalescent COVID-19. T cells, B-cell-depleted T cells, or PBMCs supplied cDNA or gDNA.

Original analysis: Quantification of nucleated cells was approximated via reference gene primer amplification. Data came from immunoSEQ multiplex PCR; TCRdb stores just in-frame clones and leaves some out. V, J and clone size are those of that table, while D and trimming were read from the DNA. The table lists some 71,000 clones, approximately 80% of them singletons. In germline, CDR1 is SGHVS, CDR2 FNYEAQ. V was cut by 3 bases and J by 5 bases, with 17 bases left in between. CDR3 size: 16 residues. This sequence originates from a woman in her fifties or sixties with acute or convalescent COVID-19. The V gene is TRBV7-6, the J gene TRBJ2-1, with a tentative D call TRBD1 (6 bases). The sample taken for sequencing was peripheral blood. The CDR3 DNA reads TGTGCCAGCAGCTTTTCTCACCACGACAGGAACAATGAGCAGTTCTTC. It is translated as CASSFSHHDRNNEQFF.